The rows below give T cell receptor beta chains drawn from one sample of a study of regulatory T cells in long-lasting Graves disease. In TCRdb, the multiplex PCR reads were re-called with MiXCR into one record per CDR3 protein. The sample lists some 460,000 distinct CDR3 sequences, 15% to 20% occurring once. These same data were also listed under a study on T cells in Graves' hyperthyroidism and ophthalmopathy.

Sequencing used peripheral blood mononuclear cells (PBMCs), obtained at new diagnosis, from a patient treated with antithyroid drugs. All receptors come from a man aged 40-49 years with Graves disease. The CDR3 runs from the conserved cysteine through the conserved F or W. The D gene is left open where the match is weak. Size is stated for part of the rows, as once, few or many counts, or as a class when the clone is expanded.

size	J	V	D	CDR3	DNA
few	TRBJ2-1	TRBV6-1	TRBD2	CASSPEGAGYNEQFF	TGTGCCAGCAGCCCCGAGGGAGCGGGGTACAATGAGCAGTTCTTC
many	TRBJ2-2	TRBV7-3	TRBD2	CASSSGLAPGELFF	TGTGCCAGCAGCTCCGGACTAGCCCCCGGGGAGCTGTTTTTT
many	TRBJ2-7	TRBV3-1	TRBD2	CASSLTSSEQYF	TGTGCCAGCAGCTTGACTAGCTCCGAGCAGTACTTC
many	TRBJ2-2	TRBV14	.	CASSQDPGAGELFF	TGTGCCAGCAGCCAAGATCCGGGGGCCGGGGAGCTGTTTTTT
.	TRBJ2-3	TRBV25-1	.	CASSEWQGVADTQYF	TGTGCCAGCAGTGAATGGCAGGGAGTAGCAGATACGCAGTATTTT
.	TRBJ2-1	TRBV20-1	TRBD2	CSARLAGDYNEQFF	TGCAGTGCGCGCCTAGCGGGAGACTACAATGAGCAGTTCTTC
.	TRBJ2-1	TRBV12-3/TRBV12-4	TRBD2	CASSWGLAGPPYINEQFF	TGTGCCAGCAGTTGGGGACTAGCGGGGCCCCCTTATATCAATGAGCAGTTCTTC
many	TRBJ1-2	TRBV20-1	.	CSARPRGGTGYTF	TGCAGTGCTCGACCAAGGGGCGGTACTGGCTACACCTTC
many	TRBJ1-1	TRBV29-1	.	CSGETSAEAFF	TGCAGCGGGGAGACGAGCGCTGAAGCTTTCTTT
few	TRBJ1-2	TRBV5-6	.	CASSSGGQWYGYTF	TGTGCCAGCAGCTCTGGCGGACAGTGGTATGGCTACACCTTC
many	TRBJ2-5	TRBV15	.	CATSRDLGPETQYF	TGTGCCACCAGCAGAGATCTCGGACCGGAGACCCAGTACTTC
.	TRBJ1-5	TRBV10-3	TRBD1	CAISERDRGISQPQHF	TGTGCCATCAGTGAGCGGGACAGGGGGATAAGTCAGCCCCAGCATTTT
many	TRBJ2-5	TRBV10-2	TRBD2	CASRRAGGGQETQYF	TGCGCCAGCAGACGAGCGGGAGGAGGACAAGAGACCCAGTACTTC
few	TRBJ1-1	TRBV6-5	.	CASSYDRKAFF	TGTGCCAGCAGTTACGACAGGAAAGCTTTCTTT
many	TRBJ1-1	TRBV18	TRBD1	CASSPKGQTNTEAFF	TGTGCCAGCTCACCGAAGGGACAGACTAACACTGAAGCTTTCTTT
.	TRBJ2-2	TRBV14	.	CASSQDSGLAGELFF	TGTGCCAGCAGCCAAGATTCAGGGCTGGCCGGGGAGCTGTTTTTT
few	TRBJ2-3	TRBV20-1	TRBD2	CSARPPGTSGTDTQYF	TGCAGTGCTAGACCCCCCGGGACTAGCGGCACAGATACGCAGTATTTT
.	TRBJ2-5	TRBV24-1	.	CATSDYEETQYF	TGTGCCACCAGTGATTATGAAGAGACCCAGTACTTC